This T cell receptor (beta chain) originates from a study of cytomegalovirus exposure and HLA in healthy donors. This CDR3 region has 13 residues. The germline V gene has CDR1 PRHDT and CDR2 FYEKMQ (reference sequence). The ends were cut back, 2 bases at V and 8 bases at J, with 7 bases in the middle. To note about this clone: The antigen is unknown.

The method was immunoSEQ multiplex PCR; TCRdb's version includes in-frame clones alone and lacks a portion of them. The data contain about 200,000 clones, roughly 84% of them singletons. Study findings and constraints: Cytomegalovirus association was assigned to approximately 160 TCR beta chains. Through in vitro validation, three CMV-associated chains were shown to be specific for CMV antigens.

Sequencing used PBMCs. J is TRBJ2-6 and V is TRBV13, with D unclear. This clonotype was sampled from a woman aged 25 to 39 in good health and CMV-seropositive. CDR3 bases: TGTGCCAGCAGCTTACGGGTCCCCAACGTCCTGACTTTC. Translated, it gives CASSLRVPNVLTF.